This T cell receptor (beta chain) was captured in a study of tumor and adjacent non-tumor tissue in lung cancer. Background on the study: Histology: 12 adenocarcinoma, a couple of squamous cell carcinoma, 1 small cell lung cancer.

In its sample, this clonotype was seen many times. Three rounds of nested PCR, following a modified ARM-PCR protocol, produced the TCRbeta library. One entry per CDR3 protein, called by TCRdb with MiXCR from the multiplex PCR reads. The sample has about 110,000 distinct CDR3 sequences; 60% to 65% are singletons. No cell sorting was done before RNA was extracted from the tissue. More than 3 cm separated this lung sample from the edge of the tumor. Sequences were obtained from distant non-tumor lung tissue. This TCR derives from a man aged 60 to 69 with non-small cell lung cancer.

Here the CDR3 DNA reads TGTGCCAGCAGTGCCCAGGGGATAGGGCAGCCCCAGCATTTT. It is translated as CASSAQGIGQPQHF. The V gene is TRBV25-1, the J gene TRBJ1-5, with D perhaps TRBD1 (6 bases). The CDR3 sequence is 14 residues long. Per germline, CDR1 MGHDK and CDR2 SYGVNS. Trimming removed 4 bases from V and 7 bases from J, with 14 bases in between.